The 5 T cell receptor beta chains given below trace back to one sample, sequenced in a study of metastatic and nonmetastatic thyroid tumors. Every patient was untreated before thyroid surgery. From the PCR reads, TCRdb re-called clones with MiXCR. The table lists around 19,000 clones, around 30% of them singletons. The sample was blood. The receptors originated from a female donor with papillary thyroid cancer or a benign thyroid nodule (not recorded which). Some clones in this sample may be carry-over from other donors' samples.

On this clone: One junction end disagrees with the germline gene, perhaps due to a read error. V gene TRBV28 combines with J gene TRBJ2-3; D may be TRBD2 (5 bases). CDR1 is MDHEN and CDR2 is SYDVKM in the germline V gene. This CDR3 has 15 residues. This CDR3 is CACSLPSCLTDTQYF. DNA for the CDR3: TGTGCCTGCAGCCTCCCTAGCTGCCTCACAGATACGCAGTATTTT.

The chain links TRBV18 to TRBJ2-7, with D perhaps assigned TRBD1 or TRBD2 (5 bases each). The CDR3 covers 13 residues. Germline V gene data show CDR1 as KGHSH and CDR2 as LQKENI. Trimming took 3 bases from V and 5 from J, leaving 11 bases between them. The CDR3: CASSPPRDHEQYF. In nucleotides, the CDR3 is TGTGCCAGCTCACCTCCCAGGGACCACGAGCAGTACTTC. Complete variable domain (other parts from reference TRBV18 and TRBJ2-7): NAGVMQNPRHLVRRRGQEARLRCSPMKGHSHVYWYRQLPEEGLKFMVYLQKENIIDESGMPKERFSAEFPKEGPSILRIQQVVRGDSAAYFCASSPPRDHEQYFGPGTRLTVT.

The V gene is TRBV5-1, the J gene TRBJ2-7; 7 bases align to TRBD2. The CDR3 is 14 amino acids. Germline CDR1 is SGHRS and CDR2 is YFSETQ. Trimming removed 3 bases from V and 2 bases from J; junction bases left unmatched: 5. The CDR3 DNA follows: TGCGCCAGCAGCTGGGGGGGTAGCGCCTACGAGCAGTACTTC. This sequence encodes CASSWGGSAYEQYF. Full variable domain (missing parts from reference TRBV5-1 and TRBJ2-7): KAGVTQTPRYLIKTRGQQVTLSCSPISGHRSVSWYQQTPGQGLQFLFEYFSETQRNKGNFPGRFSGRQFSNSRSEMNVSTLELGDSALYLCASSWGGSAYEQYFGPGTRLTVT.

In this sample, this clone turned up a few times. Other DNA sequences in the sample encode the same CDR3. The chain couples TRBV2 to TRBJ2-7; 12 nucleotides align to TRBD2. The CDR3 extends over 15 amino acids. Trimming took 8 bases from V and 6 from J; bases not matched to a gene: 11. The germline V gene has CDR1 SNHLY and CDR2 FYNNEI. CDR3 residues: CASRTPGLAGTEQYF. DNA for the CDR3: TGTGCCAGCCGAACTCCTGGACTAGCGGGAACCGAGCAGTACTTC.

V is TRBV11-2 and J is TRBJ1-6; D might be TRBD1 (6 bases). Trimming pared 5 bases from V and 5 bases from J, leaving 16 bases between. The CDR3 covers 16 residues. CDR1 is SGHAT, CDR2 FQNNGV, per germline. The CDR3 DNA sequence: TGTGCCAGCAGCGCGTTGAGGGGGGGCGATAATTCACCCCTCCACTTT. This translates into CASSALRGGDNSPLHF.